A selection of T cell receptor beta chains follows, all from one sample in a study of sequential checkpoint blockade in melanoma. Assay used: immunoSEQ multiplex PCR; TCRdb lists only in-frame clones, some missing. The table includes roughly 31,000 clones, 65% to 90% detected once. The specimen was CD8+ T cells sorted from blood (inferred from file names), collected from a patient given nivolumab and ipilimumab in sequence. These receptors originate from a human donor with melanoma. Both conserved end residues are part of each CDR3.

v_call	j_call	cdr3_aa
TRBV23-1	TRBJ2-7	CASSPGTGILGEQYF
TRBV5-5	TRBJ1-1	CASSDRVMNTEAFF
TRBV19	TRBJ1-1	CASSIDTRTGANTEAFF
TRBV7-2	TRBJ1-5	CASSRGQGTNQPQHF
TRBV18	TRBJ2-7	CASTTTDRGHYEQYF
TRBV27	TRBJ1-1	CASSLYRTGAIEAFF
TRBV10-3	TRBJ2-7	CATKPPLAVSYEQYF
TRBV19	TRBJ1-2	CASSISAGGGYGYTF
TRBV11-2	TRBJ1-4	CASSPLLEGAWEKLFF
TRBV6-5	TRBJ2-7	CASSPTGALYEQYF
TRBV7-9	TRBJ2-1	CASTQARGNEQFF
TRBV6-5	TRBJ2-3	CASSPLSGGTDTQYF
TRBV11-3	TRBJ2-5	CASSINFGSGETQYF
TRBV7-9	TRBJ2-3	CASSPRERTDTQYF
TRBV6-5	TRBJ2-1	CASSIGQNYNEQFF
TRBV10-2	TRBJ2-2	CASSVLGGTGELFF
TRBV6-5	TRBJ2-5	CASSYDSEETQYF
TRBV27	TRBJ1-4	CASGQPYEKLFF
TRBV13	TRBJ2-1	CASSWTGPNEQFF
TRBV19	TRBJ1-5	CASREDRGSNQPQHF
TRBV27	TRBJ1-5	CASSTRHPNSNQPQHF
TRBV5-1	TRBJ2-5	CASSSRDRGLQETQYF
TRBV27	TRBJ2-1	CASSPTPGTAKGQFF
TRBV14	TRBJ1-1	CASSLRRGLTEAFF
TRBV4-1	TRBJ2-2	CASSQDAGTGWTGELFF
TRBV4-2	TRBJ2-2	CASSQGTGAETGELFF
TRBV7-9	TRBJ2-2	CASSLGLAGEAGELFF
TRBV10-2	TRBJ1-5	CASSEGRGNQPQHF
TRBV6-1	TRBJ1-6	CASSEWVETGDSPLHF
TRBV11-2	TRBJ2-7	CASSPGTAYEQYF
TRBV19	TRBJ1-3	CASSLFSTAAGNTIYF
TRBV6-6	TRBJ2-3	CASTGIISDTQYF
TRBV6-5	TRBJ2-4	CASSFGLAGGNIQYF
TRBV2	TRBJ2-7	CASSDLVPGQGEEQYF
TRBV11-2	TRBJ2-3	CASSLRPGQVLGDTQYF
TRBV6-5	TRBJ2-3	CASSSITDTQYF
TRBV7-2	TRBJ2-1	CASSYYRGRDEQFF
TRBV6-5	TRBJ2-1	CASRNRGRRYNEQFF
TRBV5-1	TRBJ1-2	CASSAIPGGEGYTF
TRBV7-9	TRBJ2-1	CATARTSGGYEQFF
TRBV6-6	TRBJ2-7	CASSYGRDRGVYEQYF
TRBV11-2	TRBJ2-7	CASSLVGQAPEQYF
TRBV21-1	.	CASSKAVGYLGQGLSEQYF
TRBV15	TRBJ2-5	CATSYTWRGMETQYF
TRBV6-6	TRBJ1-1	CASSYSTGGTEAFF
TRBV5-6	TRBJ1-1	CASIPSQGAGTEAFF
TRBV7-8	TRBJ2-2	CASSFMRGTGGELFF